This T cell receptor (beta chain) was found in a study of cytomegalovirus exposure and HLA in healthy donors. Study-level results: Previously analyzed data showed that most TCR beta V segments were productive at a frequency of about 90% or about 30%. In a later analysis, a genetic analysis reported fewer productive-TCR N-insertions in an Asian-associated ancestry cluster than the cohort average.

About this clone itself: Its antigen is unidentified.

The PCR was carried out with 60 Vbeta primers and 13 Jbeta primers. TCRdb keeps only in-frame clones here, not all; method: immunoSEQ multiplex PCR. The repertoire holds about 160,000 clones, with approximately 70% as singletons. This CDR3 contains 16 residues. V gave up 3 bases and J gave up 0 bases, with 15 bases separating them. Germline CDR1 MGHRA, CDR2 YSYEKL. This TCR came from a man aged 40-49 years in good health and CMV-seropositive. Sequencing was done on a sample of PBMCs. V usage is TRBV4-1 and J usage is TRBJ2-7; maybe TRBD1 (5 bases). CDR3 sequence reads: CASSHLLSGHSYEQYF. The CDR3, as DNA: TGCGCCAGCAGCCATCTCCTCAGTGGACACTCCTACGAGCAGTACTTC.